The 4 T cell receptor beta chains below come from one sample, sequenced in a study of blood T cell repertoires in COVID-19. Using immunoSEQ multiplex PCR, the repertoire was profiled, and TCRdb retains in-frame clones only, with some absent. This table has approximately 430,000 clones, 80% to 90% appearing once. Sequencing was performed on peripheral blood. These receptors came from a woman in her 30s with active or convalescent COVID-19.

The V gene is TRBV5-1, the J gene TRBJ2-1, with a weak D call TRBD2 (6 bases). The CDR3 is 16 amino acids. Germline-derived CDR1 and CDR2 are SGHRS and YFSETQ. V was clipped by 2 bases and J by 0 bases, with 12 bases between them. The CDR3 reads CASSFQGGVSYNEQFF. In DNA form, the CDR3 reads TGCGCCAGCAGCTTTCAGGGCGGGGTCTCCTACAATGAGCAGTTCTTC.

This clone occurred a few times. This chain links TRBV19 with TRBJ2-3; 11 bases map to TRBD2. Germline CDR1 LNHDA, CDR2 SQIVND (reference sequence). The CDR3 is 17 amino acids. V gave up 5 bases and J gave up 5 bases; unmatched junction bases: 12. In DNA form, the CDR3 reads TGTGCCAGTAGTCGTCCGACTAGCGGGGATAACGGAGATACGCAGTATTTT. This codes for CASSRPTSGDNGDTQYF.

The chain has TRBV5-1 and TRBJ2-3; TRBD1 matches at 7 bases. CDR1 SGHRS and CDR2 YFSETQ come from the germline V gene. The V and J ends lost 3 bases and 4 bases, in that order; junction bases with no gene match: 5. The CDR3 has 14 residues. The CDR3 sequence is CASSSGTAPDTQYF. The CDR3 nucleotides read TGCGCCAGCAGCTCCGGGACAGCCCCAGATACGCAGTATTTT.

The chain carries TRBV27 and TRBJ1-2, with D unclear. The germline V gene encodes CDR1 MNHEY and CDR2 SMNVEV (reference sequence). CDR3 length equals 12 residues. V lost 6 bases and J 3 bases, leaving 8 bases between the germline ends. The CDR3 nucleotides are TGTGCCAGCAGGGGCGGGGACTATGGCTACACCTTC. This gives the protein CASRGGDYGYTF.